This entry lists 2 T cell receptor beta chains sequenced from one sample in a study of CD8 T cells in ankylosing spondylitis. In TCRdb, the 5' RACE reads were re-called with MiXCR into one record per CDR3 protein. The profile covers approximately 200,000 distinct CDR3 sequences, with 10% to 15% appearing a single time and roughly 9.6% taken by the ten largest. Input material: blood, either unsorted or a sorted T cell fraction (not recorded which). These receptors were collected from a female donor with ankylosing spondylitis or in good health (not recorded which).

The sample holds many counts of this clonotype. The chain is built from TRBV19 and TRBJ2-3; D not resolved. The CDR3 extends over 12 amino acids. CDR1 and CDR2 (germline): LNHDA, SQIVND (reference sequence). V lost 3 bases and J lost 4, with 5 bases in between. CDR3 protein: CASSIRADTQYF. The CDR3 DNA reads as TGTGCCAGTAGTATCCGCGCAGATACGCAGTATTTT.

The CDR3 nucleotides are TGCAGTGCTAGCCCCAGAGGACGGCCCAAAGAGACCCAGTACTTC. It yields the protein CSASPRGRPKETQYF. The rearrangement uses TRBV20-1 and TRBJ2-5; D unclear. Germline V gives CDR1 DFQATT, CDR2 SNEGSKA (reference sequence). V lost 3 bases and J lost 3, with 17 bases in between. The CDR3 sequence is 15 residues long.